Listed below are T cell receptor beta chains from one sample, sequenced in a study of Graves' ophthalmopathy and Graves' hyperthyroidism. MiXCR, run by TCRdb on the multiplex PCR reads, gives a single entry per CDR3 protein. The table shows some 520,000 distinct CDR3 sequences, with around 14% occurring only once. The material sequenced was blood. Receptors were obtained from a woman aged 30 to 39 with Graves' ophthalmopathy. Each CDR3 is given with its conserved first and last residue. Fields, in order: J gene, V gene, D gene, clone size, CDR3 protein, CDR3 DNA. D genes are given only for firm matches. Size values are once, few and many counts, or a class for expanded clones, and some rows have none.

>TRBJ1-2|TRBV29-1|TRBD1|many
CSVEDRTGGFYGYTF
TGCAGCGTTGAAGATCGGACAGGGGGTTTCTATGGCTACACCTTC
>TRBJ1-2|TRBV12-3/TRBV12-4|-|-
CASSLIRGYTF
TGTGCCAGCAGCCTCATCCGTGGCTACACCTTC
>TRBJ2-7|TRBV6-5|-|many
CASSYYLITRTYEQYF
TGTGCCAGCAGTTACTACCTGATTACAAGAACCTACGAGCAGTACTTC
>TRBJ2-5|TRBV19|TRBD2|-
CASSTSGSVETQYF
TGTGCCAGTAGTACAAGCGGGAGCGTCGAGACCCAGTACTTC
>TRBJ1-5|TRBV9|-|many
CASSYRGNSNQPQHF
TGTGCCAGCAGCTATCGGGGGAATAGCAATCAGCCCCAGCATTTT
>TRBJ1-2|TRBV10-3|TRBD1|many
CAISESAGGDGYTF
TGTGCCATCAGTGAGTCGGCAGGGGGAGACGGCTACACCTTC
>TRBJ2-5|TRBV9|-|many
CASSGDRSQETQYF
TGTGCCAGCAGCGGCGACAGATCCCAAGAGACCCAGTACTTC
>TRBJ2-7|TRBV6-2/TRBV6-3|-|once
CASSHGPYEQYF
TGTGCCAGCAGTCACGGGCCCTACGAGCAGTACTTC
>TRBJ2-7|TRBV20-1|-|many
CSAQDRDGYEQYF
TGCAGTGCCCAAGACCGGGACGGGTACGAGCAGTACTTC
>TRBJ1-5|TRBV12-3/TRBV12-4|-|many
CASSLANRVKQPQHF
TGTGCCAGCAGTTTAGCTAACAGGGTAAAGCAGCCCCAGCATTTT
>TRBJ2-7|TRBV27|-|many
CASSLYGDYEQYF
TGTGCCAGCAGTTTATATGGAGATTACGAGCAGTACTTC
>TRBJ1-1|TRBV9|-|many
CASSSGARTEAFF
TGTGCCAGCAGCTCCGGCGCGAGGACTGAAGCTTTCTTT
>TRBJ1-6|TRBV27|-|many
CASSFVSGKGGPLHF
TGTGCCAGCAGTTTTGTATCCGGGAAGGGGGGACCCCTCCACTTT
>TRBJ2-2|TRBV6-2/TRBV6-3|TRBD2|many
CASSPLTSGRTTGELFF
TGTGCCAGCAGTCCCCTGACTAGCGGGAGAACTACCGGGGAGCTGTTTTTT
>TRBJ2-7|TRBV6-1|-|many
CASILGLSSYEQYF
TGTGCCAGCATCCTCGGGTTGAGCTCCTACGAGCAGTACTTC
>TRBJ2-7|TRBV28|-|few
CASSEALALPYEQYF
TGTGCCAGCAGTGAAGCCCTAGCGCTACCCTACGAGCAGTACTTC
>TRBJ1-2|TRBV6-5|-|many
CASSYSNSNYGYTF
TGTGCCAGCAGTTACTCGAATTCTAACTATGGCTACACCTTC
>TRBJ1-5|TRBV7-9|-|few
CASSYVSNQPQHF
TGTGCCAGCAGCTACGTTAGCAATCAGCCCCAGCATTTT
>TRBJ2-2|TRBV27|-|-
CASNNGGELFF
TGTGCCAGCAATAACGGCGGGGAGCTGTTTTTT
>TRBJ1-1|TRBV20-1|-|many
CSARAAGFEAFF
TGCAGTGCTAGAGCTGCGGGGTTCGAAGCTTTCTTT
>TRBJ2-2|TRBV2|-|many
CASREGYTAGELFF
TGTGCCAGCAGAGAGGGGTATACGGCCGGGGAGCTGTTTTTT
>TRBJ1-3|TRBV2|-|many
CATARGVSGNTIYF
TGTGCCACGGCCAGGGGAGTCTCTGGAAACACCATATATTTT
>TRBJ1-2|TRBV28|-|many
CASSPACGYTF
TGTGCCAGCAGCCCCGCCTGTGGCTACACCTTC
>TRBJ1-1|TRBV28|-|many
CASKRIKAFF
TGTGCCAGCAAAAGAATCAAAGCTTTCTTT
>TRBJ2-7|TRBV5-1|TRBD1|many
CASSPRDSGSYEQYF
TGCGCCAGCAGCCCCAGGGACAGTGGGTCCTACGAGCAGTACTTC
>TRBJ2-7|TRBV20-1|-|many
CSGKRSNTPYEQYF
TGCAGTGGCAAAAGGAGTAACACCCCGTACGAGCAGTACTTC
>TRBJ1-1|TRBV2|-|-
CASSESEAFF
TGTGCCAGCAGTGAGAGTGAAGCTTTCTTT
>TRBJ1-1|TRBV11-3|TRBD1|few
CASSAGTAYTEACF
TGTGCCAGCAGCGCGGGGACAGCATACACTGAAGCTTGCTTT
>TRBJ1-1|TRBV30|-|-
CAWTVGSEAFF
TGTGCCTGGACCGTCGGGTCTGAAGCTTTCTTT
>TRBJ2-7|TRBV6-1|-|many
CASRQYPGQSTYEQYF
TGTGCCAGCAGGCAATACCCTGGACAGTCGACCTACGAGCAGTACTTC
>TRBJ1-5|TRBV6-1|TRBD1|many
CASSKTGTGVQPQHF
TGTGCCAGCAGTAAAACCGGGACAGGGGTTCAGCCCCAGCATTTT
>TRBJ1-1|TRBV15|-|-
CATSREGGAEAFF
TGTGCCACCAGCAGAGAAGGCGGCGCTGAAGCTTTCTTT
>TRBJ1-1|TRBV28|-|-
CAVRAPLDTEAFF
TGTGCGGTTCGGGCCCCCCTAGACACTGAAGCTTTCTTT
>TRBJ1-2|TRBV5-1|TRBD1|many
CASKGQGYYGYTF
TGCGCCAGCAAGGGACAGGGTTACTATGGCTACACCTTC
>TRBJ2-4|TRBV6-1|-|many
CASSEGQTTKNIKYF
TGTGCCAGCAGTGAAGGGCAGACTACCAAAAACATTAAGTACTTC
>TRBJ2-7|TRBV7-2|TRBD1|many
CASSLAGQGIYEQYF
TGTGCCAGCAGCTTAGCGGGACAGGGAATCTACGAGCAGTACTTC
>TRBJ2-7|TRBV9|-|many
CASSFGTESYEQYF
TGTGCCAGCAGCTTTGGGACGGAATCCTACGAGCAGTACTTC
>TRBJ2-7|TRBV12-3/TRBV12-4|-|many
CASSFLIYEQYF
TGTGCCAGCAGTTTTCTGATTTACGAGCAGTACTTC
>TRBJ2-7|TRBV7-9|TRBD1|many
CASSSDRASYEQYF
TGTGCCAGCAGCTCGGACAGGGCCTCCTACGAGCAGTACTTC
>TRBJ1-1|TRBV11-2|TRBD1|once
CASSSPGGTGVGVTEAFF
TGTGCCAGCAGCTCTCCCGGCGGGACAGGGGTGGGGGTTACTGAAGCTTTCTTT
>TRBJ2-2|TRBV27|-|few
CASSVGINTGELFF
TGTGCCAGCAGTGTTGGGATCAACACCGGGGAGCTGTTTTTT